Described below is a single T cell receptor beta chain sequence and its context. The target antigen is unknown. The CDR3 is 14 residues long. Trimming removed 0 bases from V and 1 base from J, with 7 bases in between. CDR1 is SGDLS and CDR2 is YYNGEE in the germline V gene. TCRdb's table, derived via immunoSEQ multiplex PCR, lists solely in-frame clones and lacks some. The sample has nearly 25,000 clones; about three quarters are singletons. This sample is part of a study of OX40 agonist ivuxolimab in advanced cancers. Looking at the study overall: Aged 23 to 79 with a mean of 60 years, they were 75% to 85% male. Study-wide points: Specificity for antigen went undetermined in the expanded peripheral T cells.

Samples of blood were obtained at baseline, on cycle 4 day 1, and on cycle 7 day 1. The specimen was CD4+ or CD8+ T cells sorted from blood, collected in a trial of the OX40 agonist ivuxolimab. The sequence derives from an adult with an advanced solid tumor such as melanoma, head and neck, liver or kidney cancer. The rearrangement links TRBV9 to TRBJ2-5; D uncertain. In nucleotides, the CDR3 is TGTGCCAGCAGCGTAGGGCTCTCCCAAGAGACCCAGTACTTC. Translated, it gives CASSVGLSQETQYF.